The TCR beta chain under discussion was sequenced for a study of blood T cell repertoires in COVID-19 (dated by TCRdb to the early 2020s). Context from the whole study: Samples covering the acute and convalescent phases of COVID-19 were provided by collaborators in the United States, Italy and Spain. Deeply sampled blood TCRbeta repertoires from subjects exposed to, actively infected with, or recovered from COVID-19 were included in the dataset. Where available, HLA class I and class II types were taken from metadata supplied by the sample provider and were not determined by assay-based typing. The sample metadata nearly always contained a de-identified subject ID, COVID-19 status, age in years and sex. A freely available public database, intended as a resource for researchers studying the immune response to SARS-CoV-2, is where the repertoires were released. The prospective study material was composed of cDNA or gDNA derived from T cells, B-cell-depleted T cells, or PBMCs. The samples were drawn from the first 160 participants of the ongoing ImmuneRACE study and from 1,254 subjects provided by 6 global collaborators.

TCRbeta CDR3 regions were amplified from genomic DNA using the immunoSEQ Assay, a bias-controlled multiplex PCR. Concerning the study's data processing: The number of nucleated cells in each sample was estimated by amplification of reference gene primers within the assay. To quantify the absolute abundance of each unique TCRbeta CDR3 rearrangement, sequence reads were collapsed and filtered. For each sample, productive Simpson clonality was calculated as the square root of Simpson's diversity index over productive rearrangements. In TCRdb, the immuneACCESS table is reduced to in-frame sequences with V and J assigned. These tables do not hold every clone; where another copy was compared, an unresolved V gene accounts for under half, and the others remain unexplained. V, J and clone size are those of that table, while D and trimming were read from the DNA. This sample has more than 95,000 clones in its table, and 84% of those were observed once. The top ten constitute 20% to 30% of the sample.

General study outcomes and caveats: How much clinical and demographic metadata was included differed by source and by participant, and the metadata was provided uncurated.

Whole blood was collected in K2EDTA tubes by collaborating institutions according to the institutions' own protocols. For TCRbeta analysis, collaborator samples were shipped as frozen whole blood, as isolated PBMCs, or as DNA extracted from either sample type. With respect to this clone: It lacks a known antigen. No base quality values were provided; no much bigger clone lies one nucleotide off.

V ends up 6 bases short and J 2 bases short, with an unmatched junction base count of 9. CDR1 and CDR2 were assigned from the germline V gene as MDHEN and SYDVKM. The CDR3 spans 16 residues, from the cysteine through the phenylalanine. Only the CDR3 DNA is retained, 48 bases long and in frame from the first base. The sequence is built from TRBV28 and TRBJ2-7, and TRBD1 matches 11 of the central bases. Input material: peripheral blood. This TCR was sampled from a man aged 55 to 70 with acute or convalescent COVID-19. For the CDR3, the sequence is CASRPGGGQGAYEQYF. At the DNA level, the sequence is TGTGCCAGCAGGCCCGGAGGGGGACAGGGGGCCTACGAGCAGTACTTC.